This T cell receptor (beta chain) originates from a study of blood T cell repertoires in COVID-19 (dated by TCRdb to 2020 to 2021). With regard to the full study: Collaborator samples came from the United States, Italy and Spain and covered acute and convalescent phases of COVID-19. Where available, HLA class I and class II types were obtained from metadata supplied by the sample provider rather than from assay-based typing. The dataset comprised deeply sampled blood TCRbeta repertoires from subjects exposed to, actively infected with, or recovered from COVID-19. The repertoires were released in a freely available public database meant as a resource for research on the immune response to SARS-CoV-2. Samples were obtained from the ongoing ImmuneRACE study (first 160 participants) and from 1,000 to 1,500 subjects provided by 6 global collaborators. The material from the prospective study consisted of cDNA or gDNA derived from T cells, B-cell-depleted T cells, or PBMCs. The sample metadata nearly always contained a de-identified subject ID, COVID-19 status, age in years and sex.

General study outcomes and caveats: The quantity of clinical and demographic metadata differed by source and by participant and was supplied without curation.

CDR1 WNHNN and CDR2 SYGVQD were looked up in the germline V gene (reference sequence). Trimming removed 4 bases from V and 4 bases from J, leaving 7 bases between the germline ends. Including cysteine and phenylalanine, the CDR3 has 12 amino acids. Here the CDR3 DNA is all that survives: 36 bases in frame from base 1. In regard to this clone: Its antigen has not been determined. No much larger clone is present one base from it, and per-base qualities are unavailable.

TCRbeta CDR3 regions were amplified from genomic DNA by means of the immunoSEQ Assay, a bias-controlled multiplex PCR. Under the source paper's analysis protocol: The number of nucleated cells in each sample was estimated by amplification of reference gene primers within the assay. Sequence reads were collapsed and filtered to measure the absolute abundance of every unique TCRbeta CDR3 rearrangement. Productive Simpson clonality was computed per sample as the square root of Simpson's diversity index over productive rearrangements. TCRdb re-hosts the immuneACCESS table, in-frame sequences only. Its copies lack some clones; in the studies checked, an unresolved V gene accounts for under half of them, and the cause for the rest is not known. Clonal size and the V and J genes are those of that table, whereas D and trimming came from the DNA. The sample has 150,000 to 200,000 clones on record, under 95% of them singletons. In total, the top ten clones hold over 15% of the sample.

Collaborating institutions collected whole blood in K2EDTA tubes following their own protocols. For TCRbeta analysis, collaborator samples were shipped as frozen whole blood, as isolated PBMCs, or as DNA extracted from either sample type. The chain is made from TRBV10-1 and TRBJ2-5; tentative D gene TRBD1, with 5 bases matching. This clonotype was sampled from a man in his 60s with active or convalescent COVID-19. Sequencing was carried out using peripheral blood. The base sequence is TGCGCCAGCAGTGCAGGGATAGAGACCCAGTACTTC. Its protein product is CASSAGIETQYF.